These 29 T cell receptor beta chains came from one sample sequenced in a study of identifying expanded T cells in peripheral blood. Assay used: immunoSEQ multiplex PCR; TCRdb lists only in-frame clones, some missing. The table has around 75,000 clones, roughly 88% seen once. Sequenced: blood. The receptors were sampled from a person aged 18 to 70 in good health.

The genes are TRBV27 and TRBJ2-2; 7 bases are a match to TRBD1. Germline-derived CDR1 and CDR2 are MNHEY and SMNVEV (reference sequence). V gave up 6 bases and J gave up 0 bases; unmatched junction bases: 4. The CDR3 totals 15 residues. This CDR3 reads CASRTDRSNTGELFF. The CDR3 DNA follows: TGTGCCAGCAGAACGGACAGGTCGAACACCGGGGAGCTGTTTTTT.

The V call is TRBV5-4, the J call TRBJ2-5; D call uncertain. V dropped 0 bases and J dropped 2 bases, with 8 bases sitting between them. CDR3 length: 14 residues. Germline V gene lookup returns CDR1 SGHNT and CDR2 YYREEE (reference sequence). CDR3 loop: CASSLDPDQETQYF. The CDR3 DNA sequence: TGTGCCAGCAGCTTGGACCCGGATCAAGAGACCCAGTACTTC.

The rearrangement joins TRBV5-1 to TRBJ2-6; D not certain. This CDR3 has 15 residues. V lost 5 bases, J lost 3 bases, and 12 bases lay in between. Germline V gene sequence: CDR1 SGHRS, CDR2 YFSETQ. In DNA form, the CDR3 reads TGCGCCAGCAGAGTACCGCAAGATGGGGCCAACGTCCTGACTTTC. Protein: CASRVPQDGANVLTF.

The J gene is TRBJ1-2, the V gene TRBV9, with a tentative D call TRBD1 (5 bases). Deletions cut 0 bases from V and 6 bases from J, with 15 bases between. In germline, CDR1 is SGDLS, CDR2 YYNGEE. The CDR3 has 15 residues. The CDR3 region is CASSVGPAIRDGYTF. The CDR3 nucleotides read TGTGCCAGCAGCGTAGGGCCTGCGATCAGGGATGGCTACACCTTC.

The chain couples TRBV11-2 to TRBJ2-1; no clear D. The CDR3 covers 15 residues. Germline CDR1 reads SGHAT; CDR2 reads FQNNGV. V was shortened by 0 bases and J by 9 bases, with 15 bases between the two germline ends. CDR3 in DNA: TGTGCCAGCAGCTTAGATCAACTCTACAGTGGTGAGCAGTTCTTC. Translated: CASSLDQLYSGEQFF.

For the CDR3, the DNA is TGTGCCAGCTCACTCACCCCTTTACAGGGGGAGCAGTACTTC. This sequence encodes CASSLTPLQGEQYF. The genes are TRBV18 and TRBJ2-7, with TRBD1 matching over 7 bases. Germline trimming cut 4 bases from V and 7 bases from J; bases unmatched to any gene: 10. CDR1 KGHSH and CDR2 LQKENI come from the germline V gene. The CDR3 spans 14 residues.

The chain links TRBV19 to TRBJ1-2; a weak D match, TRBD1 (6 bases). This CDR3 is 14 amino acids long. Trimming pared 4 bases from V and 6 bases from J, leaving 15 bases between. Looked up from germline, CDR1 is LNHDA and CDR2 is SQIVND (reference sequence). The CDR3 protein is CASSRLQGGNGYTF. CDR3 sequence (DNA): TGTGCCAGTAGTAGGCTACAGGGAGGGAATGGCTACACCTTC. The full variable domain, with the rest looked up from reference TRBV19 and TRBJ1-2, is DGGITQSPKYLFRKEGQNVTLSCEQNLNHDAMYWYRQDPGQGLRLIYYSQIVNDFQKGDIAEGYSVSREKKESFPLTVTSAQKNPTAFYLCASSRLQGGNGYTFGSGTRLTVV.

J is TRBJ2-3 and V is TRBV28; TRBD1 matches at 9 bases. Trimming at V came to 5 bases and at J to 2 bases, leaving 5 bases not matched to a gene. Germline V gene data show CDR1 as MDHEN and CDR2 as SYDVKM. The CDR3 is 15 residues long. Here the CDR3 reads CASSTGTGYTDTQYF. The CDR3 coding sequence is TGTGCCAGCAGTACCGGGACAGGGTACACAGATACGCAGTATTTT.

The CDR3 loop reads CASTQFAGAAYEQYF. As DNA, the CDR3 is TGTGCCAGCACCCAATTCGCGGGGGCCGCCTACGAGCAGTACTTC. The V gene is TRBV27, the J gene TRBJ2-7; D is possibly TRBD2 (7 bases). Germline assignment: CDR1 MNHEY and CDR2 SMNVEV (reference sequence). The CDR3 has 15 residues. V was cut by 7 bases and J by 2 bases, with 18 bases left in between.

This chain joins TRBV5-1 and TRBJ2-1, with 10 positions matching TRBD1. CDR1 is SGHRS and CDR2 is YFSETQ in the germline V gene. V trimming: 7 bases; J trimming: 8 bases; junction bases outside the gene matches: 9. The CDR3 runs to 14 residues. CDR3 nucleotide sequence: TGCGCCAGCGGAAGCCGGGACAGGGGTCATGAGCAGTTCTTC. It is translated as CASGSRDRGHEQFF.

This sequence joins TRBV18 and TRBJ1-2, with 7 bases fitting TRBD1. The germline V gene has CDR1 KGHSH and CDR2 LQKENI. V lost 5 bases and J lost 5; bases outside the gene matches: 5. The CDR3 spans 13 residues. The CDR3 sequence is CASSSGQLYGYTF. CDR3 bases: TGTGCCAGCTCATCGGGACAGCTTTATGGCTACACCTTC.

The table lists this clone with a count of one. This chain links TRBV9 with TRBJ2-2; 7 nucleotides align to TRBD1. V gave up 7 bases and J gave up 4 bases; unmatched junction bases: 10. Germline CDR1 SGDLS, CDR2 YYNGEE. The CDR3 contains 15 residues. CDR3 in amino acids: CASRQGDRGTGELFF. The CDR3 DNA reads as TGTGCCAGCCGTCAGGGGGACAGAGGCACCGGGGAGCTGTTTTTT.

The V gene is TRBV30, the J gene TRBJ1-1; D possibly corresponds to TRBD1 (5 bases). The CDR3 sequence is 15 residues long. The germline V gene has CDR1 GTSNPN and CDR2 SVGIG (reference sequence). The V and J ends lost 0 bases and 2 bases respectively, with 13 bases between them. The CDR3 DNA sequence: TGTGCCTGGAGTGTCCTCGGGACTGGTAACACTGAAGCTTTCTTT. This encodes CAWSVLGTGNTEAFF.

The chain uses TRBV28 and TRBJ2-7; TRBD2 is a possible D gene (5 bases). The germline V and J ends were trimmed by 3 bases and 9 bases, with 12 bases remaining between them. This CDR3 is 12 amino acids long. Germline V CDR1 and CDR2: MDHEN, SYDVKM. The CDR3 region is CASSFLGERQYF. CDR3 nucleotides: TGTGCCAGCAGTTTTTTGGGAGAGAGGCAGTACTTC.

This clone was counted a single time. DNA for the CDR3: TGTGCCAGCTCACCTTTTACAGGGGGCGCTAACAATCAGCCCCAGCATTTT. This encodes CASSPFTGGANNQPQHF. The chain employs TRBV18 and TRBJ1-5; TRBD1 matches at 9 bases. The CDR3 has 17 residues. With V trimmed by 3 bases and J by 3 bases, 9 bases remained unmatched. From germline, CDR1 is KGHSH and CDR2 LQKENI.

V usage is TRBV6-1 and J usage is TRBJ2-1, with D perhaps being TRBD1 or TRBD2 (6 bases each). In germline, CDR1 is MNHNS, CDR2 SASEGT. The CDR3 contains 16 residues. V was clipped by 3 bases and J by 7 bases, with 19 bases between them. CDR3 nucleotides: TGTGCCAGCAGTGAGGGCGGATACGGGGGCAGGAATGAGCAGTTCTTC. Translation: CASSEGGYGGRNEQFF.

This chain connects TRBV4-2 to TRBJ1-4, with D maybe TRBD1 (5 bases). Trimming took off 1 base at V and 8 bases at J, with 8 bases between the two ends. This CDR3 contains 13 residues. Germline assignment: CDR1 LGHNA and CDR2 YNFKEQ. The CDR3 spells CASSQGDREKLFF. CDR3 nucleotide sequence: TGTGCCAGCAGCCAAGGAGACAGAGAAAAACTGTTTTTT.

The J gene is TRBJ2-1, the V gene TRBV7-3; 12 bases are a match to TRBD2. V lost 2 bases to trimming and J lost 2 bases; unmatched junction nucleotides: 4. From germline, CDR1 is SGHTA and CDR2 FQGTGA. CDR3 length: 17 residues. This chain's CDR3 is CASSLGTSGQAYNEQFF. The CDR3 DNA sequence: TGTGCCAGCAGCTTAGGGACTAGCGGGCAAGCCTACAATGAGCAGTTCTTC.

This sequence joins TRBV9 and TRBJ2-1; 7 bases match TRBD1. Germline CDR1 is SGDLS and CDR2 is YYNGEE. The CDR3 extends over 13 amino acids. V dropped 3 bases and J dropped 6; count of bases not matched to a gene: 3. CDR3 nucleotides: TGTGCCAGCAGCGCGGACAGGACCAATGAGCAGTTCTTC. Protein sequence: CASSADRTNEQFF.

The V gene is TRBV27, the J gene TRBJ2-7; 9 nucleotides align to TRBD2. J gave up 6 bases and V 5 bases, and 5 bases lay outside the gene matches. CDR1 and CDR2 (germline): MNHEY, SMNVEV (reference sequence). This CDR3 has 13 residues. The CDR3 reads CASSATAGGEQYF. The CDR3 nucleotides read TGTGCCAGCAGTGCTACAGCGGGAGGCGAGCAGTACTTC.

This chain links TRBV21-1 with TRBJ1-2. TRBV21-1 is tagged as a pseudogene. There are 12 residues in the CDR3. The CDR3: CASSSGTGGYTF. DNA for the CDR3: TGTGCCAGCAGCTCCGGGACGGGCGGCTACACCTTC.

The chain has TRBV7-2 and TRBJ2-7; D gene unclear. The CDR3 consists of 13 residues. V gave up 9 bases and J gave up 1 base, with 13 bases separating them. Germline loops: CDR1 SGHTA, CDR2 FQGNSA. The CDR3 DNA follows: TGTGCCAGAACGACTCACGCATCCTACGAGCAGTACTTC. As protein: CARTTHASYEQYF.

The chain uses TRBV28 and TRBJ1-5; 9 bases fit TRBD1. V shed 5 bases and J 3 bases; nucleotides not matched to a gene: 8. The CDR3 has 16 residues. Germline CDR1 is MDHEN and CDR2 is SYDVKM. The CDR3 sequence is CASSSIRTGDNQPQHF. In DNA form, the CDR3 reads TGTGCCAGCAGTAGTATCAGGACAGGGGACAATCAGCCCCAGCATTTT. Filled out from reference TRBV28 and TRBJ1-5, the complete variable domain reads DVKVTQSSRYLVKRTGEKVFLECVQDMDHENMFWYRQDPGLGLRLIYFSYDVKMKEKGDIPEGYSVSREKKERFSLILESASTNQTSMYLCASSSIRTGDNQPQHFGDGTRLSIL.

The chain joins TRBV30 to TRBJ2-1, with D unresolved. Germline V gene lookup returns CDR1 GTSNPN and CDR2 SVGIG (reference sequence). The CDR3 contains 14 residues. Trimming took off 3 bases at V and 5 bases at J, with 14 bases between the two ends. CDR3 bases: TGTGCCTGGAGCGACTGGACCTCAAACAATGAGCAGTTCTTC. Protein: CAWSDWTSNNEQFF.

This clone has only one observation. The V and J genes are TRBV28 and TRBJ2-7; D is perhaps TRBD2 (5 bases). Trimming shortened V by 2 bases and J by 3 bases, and 8 bases separated the two germline ends. This CDR3 contains 13 residues. Germline V CDR1 and CDR2: MDHEN, SYDVKM. In DNA, the CDR3 is TGTGCCAGCAGTTTAACGGGGTTCTACGAGCAGTACTTC. This sequence encodes CASSLTGFYEQYF.

The chain carries TRBV5-1 and TRBJ2-1; 9 nucleotides align to TRBD1. J gave up 3 bases and V 4 bases, and 5 bases lay outside the gene matches. Germline values: CDR1 SGHRS, CDR2 YFSETQ. The CDR3 contains 15 residues. The CDR3 reads CASSLRQGGYNEQFF. The CDR3 region has the DNA TGCGCCAGCAGCCTCAGACAGGGGGGCTACAATGAGCAGTTCTTC.

This sequence joins TRBV30 and TRBJ2-7; TRBD2 might be the D (5 bases). The CDR3 consists of 12 residues. The V and J ends lost 0 bases and 6 bases respectively, with 9 bases between them. CDR1 GTSNPN and CDR2 SVGIG come from the germline V gene (reference sequence). The DNA for the CDR3 is TGTGCCTGGAGTGTACGGGGTGGCGAGCAGTACTTC. This gives the protein CAWSVRGGEQYF. The whole variable domain, filled in from reference TRBV30 and TRBJ2-7, reads SQTIHQWPATLVQPVGSPLSLECTVEGTSNPNLYWYRQAAGRGLQLLFYSVGIGQISSEVPQNLSASRPQDRQFILSSKKLLLSDSGFYLCAWSVRGGEQYFGPGTRLTVT.

This clone appeared a single time. V is TRBV5-1 and J is TRBJ2-7; the match to TRBD2 covers 7 bases. This CDR3 comprises 14 residues. Trimming at V came to 4 bases and at J to 3 bases, leaving 7 bases not matched to a gene. Germline assignment: CDR1 SGHRS and CDR2 YFSETQ. This CDR3 reads CASSQGDYHYEQYF. CDR3 bases: TGCGCCAGCAGCCAAGGGGACTACCACTACGAGCAGTACTTC.

The genes are TRBV18 and TRBJ1-2; no firm D call. Germline CDR1 and CDR2: KGHSH and LQKENI. The CDR3 loop spans 14 amino acids. Trimming pared 0 bases from V and 0 bases from J, leaving 5 bases between. DNA of the CDR3: TGTGCCAGCTCACCACCCGGAGCTAACTATGGCTACACCTTC. Residues: CASSPPGANYGYTF.